The rows below give T cell receptor beta chains drawn from one sample of a study of blood T cell repertoires in COVID-19. The data were produced by immunoSEQ multiplex PCR, yet TCRdb's version contains in-frame clones alone and is incomplete. The data show fewer than 70,000 clones, over 75% seen once. Material: peripheral blood. Source of these receptors: a human donor in a cohort sampled during active COVID-19. The CDR3 runs from the conserved cysteine through the conserved F or W. Each record gives: V gene, D gene, clone size, J gene, CDR3 DNA, CDR3 protein. The D gene is left open where the match is weak. Rows give clone size only sometimes, using once, few, many, or a class for an expanded clone.

v_call: TRBV3-1/TRBV3-2
d_call: TRBD2
clone_size: NA
j_call: TRBJ2-5
cdr3_nt: TGTGCCAGCAGCCAATTCGTGGGGACTAGCGGGAGGGCGAAAGAGACCCAGTACTTC
cdr3_aa: CASSQFVGTSGRAKETQYF

v_call: TRBV7-2
d_call: TRBD1
clone_size: NA
j_call: TRBJ2-5
cdr3_nt: TGTGCCAGCAGCTCAATAACGGGACAGGGAGACCAAGAGACCCAGTACTTC
cdr3_aa: CASSSITGQGDQETQYF

v_call: TRBV29-1
d_call: TRBD1
clone_size: NA
j_call: TRBJ2-7
cdr3_nt: TGCAGCGTGACAGGGTCCTCCTACGAGCAGTACTTC
cdr3_aa: CSVTGSSYEQYF

v_call: TRBV28
d_call: NA
clone_size: few
j_call: TRBJ1-5
cdr3_nt: TGTGCCAGCCGGGTAGGGAGTCAGCCCCAGCATTTT
cdr3_aa: CASRVGSQPQHF

v_call: TRBV28
d_call: TRBD2
clone_size: NA
j_call: TRBJ2-2
cdr3_nt: TGTGCCAGCAGTAGCGGGAGCGCGAACACCGGGGAGCTGTTTTTT
cdr3_aa: CASSSGSANTGELFF

v_call: TRBV19
d_call: TRBD1
clone_size: NA
j_call: TRBJ1-2
cdr3_nt: TGTGCCAGTACGGACAGGACCTCCTATAACTATGGCTACACCTTC
cdr3_aa: CASTDRTSYNYGYTF

v_call: TRBV28
d_call: NA
clone_size: NA
j_call: TRBJ2-3
cdr3_nt: TGTGCCAGCAGTTTATGGGGTAGCTTCACAGATACGCAGTATTTT
cdr3_aa: CASSLWGSFTDTQYF

v_call: TRBV9
d_call: NA
clone_size: NA
j_call: TRBJ2-1
cdr3_nt: TGTGCCAGCAGTCCTTGGACAGGGAGGGATGAGCAGTTCTTC
cdr3_aa: CASSPWTGRDEQFF

v_call: TRBV5-6
d_call: TRBD2
clone_size: few
j_call: TRBJ2-3
cdr3_nt: TGTGCCAGCAGAAATCAACCGGGACTAGGAGGGGATACGCAGTATTTT
cdr3_aa: CASRNQPGLGGDTQYF

v_call: TRBV7-9
d_call: TRBD1
clone_size: once
j_call: TRBJ1-1
cdr3_nt: TGTGCCAGCAGCGCCCAGGGGGCCGGCGCTGAAGCTTTCTTT
cdr3_aa: CASSAQGAGAEAFF

v_call: TRBV7-2
d_call: NA
clone_size: NA
j_call: TRBJ2-3
cdr3_nt: TGTGCCAGCAGCTTTTATGTGTCAGATACGCAGTATTTT
cdr3_aa: CASSFYVSDTQYF

v_call: TRBV10-1
d_call: NA
clone_size: few
j_call: TRBJ1-5
cdr3_nt: TGCGCCAGCAGCCGTAATCAGCCCCAGCATTTT
cdr3_aa: CASSRNQPQHF

v_call: TRBV6-2/TRBV6-3
d_call: TRBD1
clone_size: once
j_call: TRBJ2-7
cdr3_nt: TGTGCCAGCAGTCAGACAGGGGGCTTGTACGAGCAGTACTTC
cdr3_aa: CASSQTGGLYEQYF

v_call: TRBV2
d_call: NA
clone_size: once
j_call: TRBJ2-3
cdr3_nt: TGTGCCAGCAGAGGACTTACCACAGATACGCAGTATTTT
cdr3_aa: CASRGLTTDTQYF

v_call: TRBV28
d_call: NA
clone_size: NA
j_call: TRBJ1-5
cdr3_nt: TGTGCCAGCAGTTTCCGACACTTCAATCAGCCCCAGCATTTT
cdr3_aa: CASSFRHFNQPQHF

v_call: TRBV7-9
d_call: TRBD2
clone_size: NA
j_call: TRBJ2-2
cdr3_nt: TGTGCCAGCAGCTTAGGATCCGGACTAGCGACCGGGGAGCTGTTTTTT
cdr3_aa: CASSLGSGLATGELFF

v_call: TRBV5-4
d_call: TRBD1
clone_size: NA
j_call: TRBJ1-1
cdr3_nt: TGTGCCAGCAGACACCGGGACAGCAACACTGAAGCTTTCTTT
cdr3_aa: CASRHRDSNTEAFF

v_call: TRBV7-8
d_call: NA
clone_size: NA
j_call: TRBJ1-2
cdr3_nt: TGTGCCAGCAGCTTAGGTTACAGTCCGCGGGGCCAGCAAGACTATGGCTACACCTTC
cdr3_aa: CASSLGYSPRGQQDYGYTF

v_call: TRBV7-9
d_call: TRBD2
clone_size: NA
j_call: TRBJ2-7
cdr3_nt: TGTGCCAGCAGCCCAGTAGCGGGGTCCTTGGACAACGAGCAGTACTTC
cdr3_aa: CASSPVAGSLDNEQYF

v_call: TRBV28
d_call: NA
clone_size: NA
j_call: TRBJ2-7
cdr3_nt: TGTGCCAGCAGTCCTACCTCGGTGGTGCACGAGCAGTACTTC
cdr3_aa: CASSPTSVVHEQYF

v_call: TRBV7-9
d_call: NA
clone_size: NA
j_call: TRBJ2-3
cdr3_nt: TGTGCCGCCTTAGCCTATCATTCCACAGATACGCAGTATTTT
cdr3_aa: CAALAYHSTDTQYF

v_call: TRBV19
d_call: NA
clone_size: NA
j_call: TRBJ2-7
cdr3_nt: TGTGCCAGTAGTATCGGACGGGACTACGAGCAGTACTTC
cdr3_aa: CASSIGRDYEQYF

v_call: TRBV7-3
d_call: NA
clone_size: NA
j_call: TRBJ2-2
cdr3_nt: TGTGCCAGCAGCTCCGCGCCCCACGGGGAGCTGTTTTTT
cdr3_aa: CASSSAPHGELFF

v_call: TRBV27
d_call: NA
clone_size: NA
j_call: TRBJ1-5
cdr3_nt: TGTGCCAGCAGTTCGGTAGGAGGGGCTCAGCCCCAGCATTTT
cdr3_aa: CASSSVGGAQPQHF

v_call: TRBV11-2
d_call: NA
clone_size: NA
j_call: TRBJ2-7
cdr3_nt: TGTGCCAGCAGCACTACAGGAGACTACGAGCAGTACTTC
cdr3_aa: CASSTTGDYEQYF

v_call: TRBV13
d_call: TRBD2
clone_size: NA
j_call: TRBJ2-3
cdr3_nt: TGTGCCAGCAGCTTAGCTAGCGGGGGGGCCGGCGATACGCAGTATTTT
cdr3_aa: CASSLASGGAGDTQYF

v_call: TRBV6-5
d_call: TRBD2
clone_size: NA
j_call: TRBJ2-7
cdr3_nt: TGTGCCAGCCGATTAGCGGGAGATTATTACGAGCAGTACTTC
cdr3_aa: CASRLAGDYYEQYF

v_call: TRBV2
d_call: NA
clone_size: NA
j_call: TRBJ1-1
cdr3_nt: TGTGCCAGCAGTGTTACCAGGAAGACTGAAGCTTTCTTT
cdr3_aa: CASSVTRKTEAFF

v_call: TRBV30
d_call: NA
clone_size: NA
j_call: TRBJ1-1
cdr3_nt: TGTGCCTGGAACGAGCGGTCGAACACTGAAGCTTTCTTT
cdr3_aa: CAWNERSNTEAFF

v_call: TRBV5-1
d_call: TRBD1
clone_size: NA
j_call: TRBJ2-7
cdr3_nt: TGCGCCAGCAGCTGGAACAGGGGAGAAGGGAACGAGCAGTACTTC
cdr3_aa: CASSWNRGEGNEQYF

v_call: TRBV6-5
d_call: NA
clone_size: NA
j_call: TRBJ2-3
cdr3_nt: TGTGCCAGCAGTTACGTGGCAAGCACAGATACGCAGTATTTT
cdr3_aa: CASSYVASTDTQYF

v_call: TRBV7-9
d_call: TRBD1
clone_size: NA
j_call: TRBJ2-1
cdr3_nt: TGTGCCAGCAGCTTAGAAACAGGGGGCCTCCGCACTTTGTTCTTC
cdr3_aa: CASSLETGGLRTLFF

v_call: TRBV27
d_call: TRBD1
clone_size: NA
j_call: TRBJ1-2
cdr3_nt: TGTGCCAGCAGCCTCGGGGGCAGGGGGGACTATGGCTACACCTTC
cdr3_aa: CASSLGGRGDYGYTF

v_call: TRBV18
d_call: NA
clone_size: NA
j_call: TRBJ1-1
cdr3_nt: TGTGCCAGCCCACCGGAGGTTTTGAACACTGAAGCTTTCTTT
cdr3_aa: CASPPEVLNTEAFF

v_call: TRBV7-3
d_call: TRBD1
clone_size: few
j_call: TRBJ2-3
cdr3_nt: TGTGCCAGCAGCACATCGAGGACAGGGAGCACAGATACGCAGTATTTT
cdr3_aa: CASSTSRTGSTDTQYF

v_call: TRBV5-6
d_call: NA
clone_size: NA
j_call: TRBJ2-7
cdr3_nt: TGTGCCAGCAGCTTCACTAACTCCTACGAGCAGTACTTC
cdr3_aa: CASSFTNSYEQYF

v_call: TRBV4-1
d_call: TRBD2
clone_size: NA
j_call: TRBJ2-7
cdr3_nt: TGCGCCAGCAGCCAAGCCGCTAGCGGGGACACCTACGAGCAGTACTTC
cdr3_aa: CASSQAASGDTYEQYF

v_call: TRBV28
d_call: TRBD1
clone_size: NA
j_call: TRBJ1-6
cdr3_nt: TGTGCCAGCACAATAAGGGGGACAGGGGGATCCTATAATTCACCCCTCCACTTT
cdr3_aa: CASTIRGTGGSYNSPLHF

v_call: TRBV6-2/TRBV6-3
d_call: TRBD2
clone_size: NA
j_call: TRBJ2-7
cdr3_nt: TGTGCCAGCAGTTACTCGAAGTCAGCGGGAGTGAACGAGCAGTACTTC
cdr3_aa: CASSYSKSAGVNEQYF

v_call: TRBV7-9
d_call: NA
clone_size: NA
j_call: TRBJ2-2
cdr3_nt: TGTGCCAGCAGGGGTCGGCTGGGAGACGGGGAGCTGTTTTTT
cdr3_aa: CASRGRLGDGELFF

v_call: TRBV20-1
d_call: NA
clone_size: NA
j_call: TRBJ2-1
cdr3_nt: TGCAGTGCCCCTACAGGTTGGGAGCAGTTCTTC
cdr3_aa: CSAPTGWEQFF

v_call: TRBV19
d_call: NA
clone_size: once
j_call: TRBJ1-2
cdr3_nt: TGTGCCAGTAGTGGCCAGGGAGGCGGCTACACCTTC
cdr3_aa: CASSGQGGGYTF

v_call: TRBV3-1/TRBV3-2
d_call: TRBD2
clone_size: NA
j_call: TRBJ2-7
cdr3_nt: TGTGCCAGCAGCCAGGCACTAGCGGGAGTCTACGAGCAGTACTTC
cdr3_aa: CASSQALAGVYEQYF

v_call: TRBV9
d_call: NA
clone_size: NA
j_call: TRBJ2-2
cdr3_nt: TGTGCCAGCAGCGTAGACAGAGCGAACACCGGGGAGCTGTTTTTT
cdr3_aa: CASSVDRANTGELFF

v_call: TRBV5-1
d_call: NA
clone_size: NA
j_call: TRBJ2-5
cdr3_nt: TGCGCCAGCAGCTTGGCTCAACCCCTCGACAGGCAGCAAGAGACCCAGTACTTC
cdr3_aa: CASSLAQPLDRQQETQYF

v_call: TRBV4-1
d_call: NA
clone_size: NA
j_call: TRBJ2-7
cdr3_nt: TGCGCCAGCAGCGTTGGAGGCGGTAGCTCCTACGAGCAGTACTTC
cdr3_aa: CASSVGGGSSYEQYF